This TCR beta chain was obtained from a study of blood T cell repertoires in COVID-19 (dated by TCRdb to about 2020). At the level of the whole study: Samples covering the acute and convalescent phases of COVID-19 were provided by collaborators in the United States, Italy and Spain. The prospective study material was composed of cDNA or gDNA derived from T cells, B-cell-depleted T cells, or PBMCs. The dataset comprised deeply sampled blood TCRbeta repertoires from subjects exposed to, actively infected with, or recovered from COVID-19. The repertoires were released in a freely available public database meant as a resource for research on the immune response to SARS-CoV-2. The samples were drawn from two sources: the first 160 participants of the ongoing ImmuneRACE study, and 1,254 subjects contributed by 6 global collaborators. A de-identified subject ID, COVID-19 status, age in years and sex were almost always included in the sample metadata. HLA class I and class II types, where available, came from metadata supplied by the sample provider rather than from assay-based typing.

What the work shows at the level of the full study, not this receptor alone: The amount of clinical and demographic metadata varied by source and participant and was provided uncurated.

The collaborating institutions used their own protocols to collect whole blood in K2EDTA tubes. Collaborator samples were shipped for TCRbeta analysis as frozen whole blood, isolated PBMCs, or DNA extracted from either sample type. There are 13 amino acids in the CDR3, from cysteine to phenylalanine inclusive. Only the CDR3 DNA stays, 39 bases, in frame from base 1. The germline V gene (reference sequence) yields DFQATT for CDR1 and SNEGSKA for CDR2. The germline ends are 10 bases apart after V is trimmed by 3 bases and J by 4 bases. TCRbeta CDR3 regions were amplified from genomic DNA by means of the immunoSEQ Assay, a bias-controlled multiplex PCR. The authors processed their data as follows. Nucleated cell counts per sample were estimated from amplification of reference gene primers within the assay. To quantify the absolute abundance of each unique TCRbeta CDR3 rearrangement, sequence reads were collapsed and filtered. For each sample, productive Simpson clonality was calculated as the square root of Simpson's diversity index over productive rearrangements. In its TCRdb copy, this immuneACCESS table keeps in-frame sequences only and misses some clones. Where compared with another copy, unresolved V genes explain less than half of these, and the others have no known cause. Clone size and V and J calls were adopted from that table, with D and trimming inferred from the DNA. The sample table shows about 56,000 clones, and roughly 78% are seen once. The top ten hold under 8.5% of the sample.

Concerning this clone: It has no known antigen specificity. One base away there is no much larger clone; base qualities are not given.

Sample: peripheral blood. The chain is assembled from TRBV20-1 and TRBJ1-5; TRBD1 is a possible D gene, resting on 5 matching bases. The sequence derives from a woman older than 75 with acute or convalescent COVID-19. The CDR3 protein sequence reads: CSASKGQNQPQHF. The DNA is TGCAGTGCTAGTAAGGGGCAGAATCAGCCCCAGCATTTT.